Here is one T cell receptor (beta chain) with its context. This sample stems from a study of blood T cell repertoires in COVID-19. The overall study: Samples taken during acute and convalescent COVID-19 were collected in the United States, Italy and Spain.

As processed by the authors: Reference gene primer amplification gave nucleated cell count estimates. TCRdb's table, derived via immunoSEQ multiplex PCR, lists solely in-frame clones and lacks some. V and J calls and clone size are given by that table; D and trimming were obtained from the DNA. Altogether 52,000 or so clones are present, roughly 90% being singletons, with the ten largest covering around 4.2%. The V gene lost 0 bases and the J gene lost 6 bases, with 6 bases spanning the gap. CDR3 size: 12 residues. The germline V gene has CDR1 LGHDT and CDR2 YNNKEL (reference sequence). The chain employs TRBV3-1 (or the pseudogene TRBV3-2) and TRBJ2-7; D is ambiguous. Source material: peripheral blood. This TCR derives from a man aged 50 to 59 with acute or convalescent COVID-19. The CDR3 region is CASSQDKSEQYF. The DNA for the CDR3 is TGTGCCAGCAGCCAAGATAAGAGCGAGCAGTACTTC.